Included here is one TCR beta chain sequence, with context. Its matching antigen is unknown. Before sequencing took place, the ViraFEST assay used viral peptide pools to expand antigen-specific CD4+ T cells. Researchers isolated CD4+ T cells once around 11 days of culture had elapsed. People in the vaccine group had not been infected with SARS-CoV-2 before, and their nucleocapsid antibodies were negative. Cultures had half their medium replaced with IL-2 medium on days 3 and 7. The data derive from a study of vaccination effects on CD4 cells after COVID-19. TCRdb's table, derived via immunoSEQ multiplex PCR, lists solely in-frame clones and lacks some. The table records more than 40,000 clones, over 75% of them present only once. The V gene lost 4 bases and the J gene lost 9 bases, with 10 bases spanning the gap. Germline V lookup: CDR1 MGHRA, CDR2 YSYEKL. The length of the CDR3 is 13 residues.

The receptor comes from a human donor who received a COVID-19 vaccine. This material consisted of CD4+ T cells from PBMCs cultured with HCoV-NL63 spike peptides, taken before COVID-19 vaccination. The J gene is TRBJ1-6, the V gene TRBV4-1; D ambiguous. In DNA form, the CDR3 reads TGCGCCAGCAGCCCCGCGGGCAGTTCACCCCTCCACTTT. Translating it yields CASSPAGSSPLHF.